This TCR beta chain was recorded in a study of CD8 T cells in Susac syndrome. The CDR3 length is 16 residues. With 7 bases removed from V and 1 base from J, the gap between germline ends came to 18 bases. CDR1 and CDR2 from the germline V gene are MDHEN and SYDVKM. With random hexamers, roughly 0.5 to 1 ug RNA was reverse transcribed. One entry per CDR3 protein results from TCRdb running MiXCR on the immunoSEQ multiplex PCR reads. The repertoire consists of about 300,000 distinct CDR3 sequences, with about 91% occurring once and the leading ten covering around 0.18%. This chain connects TRBV28 to TRBJ2-3; D gene unclear. The sample comprised CD8+ T cells from PBMCs. The TCR comes from a human donor with multiple sclerosis. The CDR3 nucleotides read TGTGCCAGCACCAACCTGGGTGGAGCTGGCACAGATACGCAGTATTTT. Amino acids: CASTNLGGAGTDTQYF.